This T cell receptor (beta chain) was captured by sequencing in a study of vaccination effects on CD4 cells after COVID-19. Isolation of CD4+ T cells took place after 10 days of culture. Remarks on this clone: Antigen unknown.

Profiling relied on immunoSEQ multiplex PCR, and the TCRdb table lists in-frame clones only, not all of them. The sample consists of 70,000 to 85,000 clones, approximately 80% of them appearing once. With 4 bases removed from V and 8 bases from J, the gap between germline ends came to 9 bases. Germline loops: CDR1 SGHDT, CDR2 YYEEEE. The CDR3 extends over 12 amino acids. The sequence came from a human donor who received a COVID-19 vaccine. The chain employs TRBV5-6 and TRBJ1-4; D is ambiguous. Sequencing was performed on CD4+ T cells from PBMCs cultured without peptide, taken before COVID-19 vaccination. In nucleotides, the CDR3 is TGTGCCAGCAGCCTGCGAAGGGAAAAACTGTTTTTT. This codes for CASSLRREKLFF.